One and the same sample provided the 10 T cell receptor beta chains below, sequenced in a study of blood T cell repertoires in COVID-19. Measured with immunoSEQ multiplex PCR; TCRdb has only the in-frame clones, and not every one. Altogether 150,000 to 200,000 clones are present, around 85% being singletons, with the ten largest covering over 9.5%. Material: peripheral blood. The receptors were gathered from a woman aged 60-70 years with COVID-19, enrolled during active disease.

The chain recombines TRBV9 with TRBJ1-5; tentative D call: TRBD1 (5 bases). Trimming pared 4 bases from V and 3 bases from J, leaving 14 bases between. CDR3 length: 15 residues. Per germline, CDR1 SGDLS and CDR2 YYNGEE. The CDR3 region has the DNA TGTGCCAGCAGCCCTTGGGGGGGAGTCAATCAGCCCCAGCATTTT. Translated, it gives CASSPWGGVNQPQHF.

The rearrangement links TRBV27 to TRBJ2-1; TRBD2 is a possible D gene (5 bases). V lost 4 bases and J 7 bases, leaving 17 bases between the germline ends. Per the germline V gene, CDR1 is MNHEY and CDR2 is SMNVEV (reference sequence). The CDR3 is made up of 15 amino acids. CDR3 sequence: CASSSARTVGNEQFF. The CDR3 DNA sequence: TGTGCCAGCAGTTCGGCCCGGACTGTGGGGAATGAGCAGTTCTTC.

V usage is TRBV3-1 (or the pseudogene TRBV3-2) and J usage is TRBJ2-3; 7 bases match TRBD1. V lost 1 base and J lost 9; bases outside the gene matches: 10. The germline V gene has CDR1 LGHDT and CDR2 YNNKEL (reference sequence). This CDR3 region has 15 residues. The CDR3 protein is CASSQAPGGGRTQYF. Written as DNA, the CDR3 is TGTGCCAGCAGCCAAGCGCCAGGGGGTGGTAGGACGCAGTATTTT.

This chain links TRBV11-1 with TRBJ1-2; TRBD1 agrees at 10 bases. J was trimmed by 8 bases and V by 4 bases; bases with no gene match: 10. CDR1 and CDR2 (germline): SGHAT, FQDESV (reference sequence). The CDR3 length is 15 residues. The CDR3 loop is CASSSRDRGVRGYTF. DNA for the CDR3: TGTGCCAGCAGCTCCCGGGACAGGGGTGTGCGGGGCTACACCTTC.

The chain combines TRBV6-6 with TRBJ2-7; possibly TRBD1 for D (6 bases). The ends were cut back, 7 bases at V and 7 bases at J, with 14 bases in the middle. From germline, CDR1 is MNHNY and CDR2 SVGAGI (reference sequence). This CDR3 spans 12 amino acids. The CDR3 nucleotides read TGTGCCAGCAAACGGGTCCAGGGGGAGCAGTACTTC. Translating it yields CASKRVQGEQYF.

This clone was recorded at least ten times. This chain joins TRBV13 and TRBJ2-7, with TRBD1 matching over 7 bases. V shed 1 base and J 7 bases; nucleotides not matched to a gene: 7. Looked up from germline, CDR1 is PRHDT and CDR2 is FYEKMQ (reference sequence). The CDR3 spans 14 residues. DNA for the CDR3: TGTGCCAGCAGCTTAGCGCCAGGGGGTGTGGAGCAGTACTTC. Translated, it gives CASSLAPGGVEQYF.

This clone was detected a few times. The rearrangement links TRBV19 to TRBJ2-2; the D gene is possibly TRBD2 (6 bases). CDR3 size: 15 residues. Germline loops: CDR1 LNHDA, CDR2 SQIVND (reference sequence). V was cut by 8 bases and J by 2 bases, with 15 bases left in between. The CDR3 loop reads CASGGRVVNTGELFF. For the CDR3, the DNA is TGTGCCAGTGGGGGGAGAGTAGTAAACACCGGGGAGCTGTTTTTT.

V usage is TRBV4-1 and J usage is TRBJ2-2; 8 bases are a match to TRBD2. The CDR3 totals 15 residues. CDR1 and CDR2 from the germline V gene are MGHRA and YSYEKL. The V gene end was trimmed by 2 bases and the J gene end by 5 bases; junction bases not matched to a gene: 4. The CDR3 bases are TGCGCCAGCAGCCAATCCTTAGCGGGGACCGGGGAGCTGTTTTTT. The encoded protein is CASSQSLAGTGELFF.

The gene calls are TRBV4-2 and TRBJ1-5; 7 bases map to TRBD1. The CDR3 loop spans 15 amino acids. V lost 4 bases and J lost 3; bases outside the gene matches: 6. The germline gives CDR1 LGHNA, CDR2 YNFKEQ. The CDR3 nucleotides are TGTGCCAGCAGCCCTGGAGGGGGCCTCAATCAGCCCCAGCATTTT. Its translation is CASSPGGGLNQPQHF.

The chain carries TRBV14 and TRBJ2-7; 11 positions agree with TRBD1. The CDR3 runs to 14 residues. Germline V gene sequence: CDR1 SGHDN, CDR2 FVKESK. J lost 6 bases, V lost 2 bases, and 3 bases had no gene match. The CDR3 DNA is TGTGCCAGCAGCCAAAGGGACAGGGGGGGCGAGCAGTACTTC. Amino acids: CASSQRDRGGEQYF. The complete variable domain, with remaining parts taken from reference TRBV14 and TRBJ2-7, reads EAGVTQFPSHSVIEKGQTVTLRCDPISGHDNLYWYRRVMGKEIKFLLHFVKESKQDESGMPNNRFLAERTGGTYSTLKVQPAELEDSGVYFCASSQRDRGGEQYFGPGTRLTVT.